Below are 12 T cell receptor beta chains sequenced from a single sample in a study of beta chain features in type 1 diabetes. Study-wide points: Patients with Type 1 diabetes showed moderately but significantly shorter TCRB CDR3s in all four CD4+ subsets.

The antigens for these receptors are not known. Of the isolated RNA, all was reverse transcribed, and so the sequenced material was expressed TCRB transcripts. TCRdb's copy holds only in-frame clones and misses some; the assay was immunoSEQ multiplex PCR. The sample records 140,000 or so clones, around an eighth being singletons. Material for sequencing was central memory CD4+ T cells from blood. The receptors were sampled from a young man with type 1 diabetes.

This clone appeared a few times. The rearrangement links TRBV28 to TRBJ2-7, with D perhaps given as TRBD1 or TRBD2 (5 bases each). The V end lost 2 bases, the J end lost 3 bases, and 14 bases lay between the germline ends. The CDR3 covers 15 residues. Germline CDR1 reads MDHEN; CDR2 reads SYDVKM. CDR3 in DNA: TGTGCCAGCAGTTTAAAGGGCCCAGGGAGCTACGAGCAGTACTTC. The encoded protein is CASSLKGPGSYEQYF.

Only a few counts were recorded for this clone. The chain employs TRBV30 and TRBJ1-5, with 9 bases aligning to TRBD1. CDR3 length: 14 amino acids. Germline CDR1 is GTSNPN and CDR2 is SVGIG (reference sequence). The V gene end was trimmed by 0 bases and the J gene end by 5 bases; junction bases not matched to a gene: 2. The DNA of the CDR3 is TGTGCCTGGAGTGTTACAGGGGGCGATCAGCCCCAGCATTTT. Translated: CAWSVTGGDQPQHF.

The gene calls are TRBV2 and TRBJ1-1, with D unclear. CDR3 size: 11 residues. CDR1 SNHLY and CDR2 FYNNEI come from the germline V gene. Deletions cut 10 bases from V and 1 base from J, with 7 bases between. CDR3 residues: CATGWNTEAFF. The CDR3 DNA is TGTGCCACCGGATGGAACACTGAAGCTTTCTTT.

Worth noting for this clone: A read error may account for a junction end that differs from germline. The genes are TRBV4-1 and TRBJ2-5, with TRBD1 identical over 9 bases. The CDR3 is 16 amino acids. Germline assignment: CDR1 MGHRA and CDR2 YSYEKL. The CDR3 DNA follows: TGCGCCAGCAGCCAAGAGTCCGGGACAGGGAGAGAGAACCAGTACTTC. Its translation: CASSQESGTGRENQYF.

This clone was counted a few times. This chain uses TRBV19 with TRBJ1-1; D remains unclear. This CDR3 contains 14 residues. V was clipped by 11 bases and J by 0 bases, with 16 bases between them. The V gene's germline CDR1 is LNHDA and CDR2 SQIVND (reference sequence). In nucleotides, the CDR3 is TGTGCCCTTAGGGAGCCTGGGATGAACACTGAAGCTTTCTTT. Translating it yields CALREPGMNTEAFF.

This clone has ten or more counts. The chain couples TRBV2 to TRBJ1-1; tentative D call: TRBD1 (5 bases). CDR1 and CDR2 from the germline V gene are SNHLY and FYNNEI. The CDR3 totals 13 residues. The germline V and J ends were trimmed by 4 bases and 0 bases, with 6 bases remaining between them. The CDR3 reads CASSGQMNTEAFF. Here the CDR3 DNA reads TGTGCCAGCAGTGGACAGATGAACACTGAAGCTTTCTTT.

This clone was observed a few times. The chain employs TRBV2 and TRBJ1-5; 9 positions agree with TRBD1. Germline assignment: CDR1 SNHLY and CDR2 FYNNEI. J lost 4 bases, V lost 7 bases, and 5 bases had no gene match. The CDR3 consists of 14 residues. CDR3 protein: CASIRDRENQPQHF. CDR3 DNA sequence: TGTGCCAGCATTAGGGACAGGGAAAATCAGCCCCAGCATTTT.

The chain is built from TRBV7-9 and TRBJ1-1, with D maybe TRBD1 (5 bases). Trimming took off 3 bases at V and 0 bases at J, with 11 bases between the two ends. Germline CDR1 and CDR2: SEHNR and FQNEAQ (reference sequence). CDR3 length: 15 amino acids. The CDR3 reads CASSFDSRVNTEAFF. Written as DNA, the CDR3 is TGTGCCAGCAGCTTTGACAGTAGGGTGAACACTGAAGCTTTCTTT.

This clone showed up just a few times. This same CDR3 is encoded by further DNA sequences in the sample. The chain employs TRBV30 and TRBJ2-7; TRBD1 or TRBD2 may be the D gene (5 bases each). This CDR3 region has 12 residues. Germline values: CDR1 GTSNPN, CDR2 SVGIG (reference sequence). The germline V and J ends were trimmed by 1 base and 3 bases, with 7 bases remaining between them. CDR3 sequence: CAWSGGGYEQYF. The CDR3 DNA follows: TGTGCCTGGAGTGGTGGGGGCTACGAGCAGTACTTC.

This clone was observed a few times. The chain uses TRBV30 and TRBJ2-7; 9 bases line up with TRBD1. The CDR3 is made up of 14 amino acids. The germline V gene has CDR1 GTSNPN and CDR2 SVGIG (reference sequence). Trimming cost V 1 base and J 3 bases; bases outside gene matches: 4. The DNA for the CDR3 is TGTGCCTGGAGTGCGGGACAGGGATTCTACGAGCAGTACTTC. Translating it yields CAWSAGQGFYEQYF.

This chain uses TRBV29-1 with TRBJ1-6; D not resolved. CDR3 length: 15 amino acids. The V gene's germline CDR1 is SQVTM and CDR2 ANQGSEA. Trimming removed 3 bases from V and 11 bases from J, with 20 bases in between. CDR3 nucleotide sequence: TGCAGCGTTGATCGTTCGGGAAAAGGGAATACACCCCTCCACTTT. Translating gives CSVDRSGKGNTPLHF.

The table lists this clone with a few counts. The chain has TRBV19 and TRBJ1-2; D unresolved. With 3 bases removed from V and 8 bases from J, the gap between germline ends came to 7 bases. There are 11 residues in the CDR3. Germline V gene data show CDR1 as LNHDA and CDR2 as SQIVND (reference sequence). CDR3 in DNA: TGTGCCAGTAGTATCCGGGAAGGCTACACCTTC. Translation gives CASSIREGYTF.